This record covers a single T cell receptor (beta chain). The CDR3 spans 14 residues. Deletions cut 7 bases from V and 4 bases from J, with 13 bases between. Germline V lookup: CDR1 SGHAT, CDR2 FQNNGV. The data were taken from a study of control samples from healthy donors and cancer patients. Sequencing used immunoSEQ multiplex PCR; TCRdb keeps in-frame clones, though not all of them. The table includes about 86,000 clones, approximately 93% detected once. What was sequenced was blood. The TCR sequence derives from a woman aged 25 to 39 in good health. The chain is built from TRBV11-2 and TRBJ2-2; D not certain. The CDR3 here is CASTDRHPTGELFF. The CDR3 DNA follows: TGTGCCAGCACCGATAGACACCCCACCGGGGAGCTGTTTTTT.